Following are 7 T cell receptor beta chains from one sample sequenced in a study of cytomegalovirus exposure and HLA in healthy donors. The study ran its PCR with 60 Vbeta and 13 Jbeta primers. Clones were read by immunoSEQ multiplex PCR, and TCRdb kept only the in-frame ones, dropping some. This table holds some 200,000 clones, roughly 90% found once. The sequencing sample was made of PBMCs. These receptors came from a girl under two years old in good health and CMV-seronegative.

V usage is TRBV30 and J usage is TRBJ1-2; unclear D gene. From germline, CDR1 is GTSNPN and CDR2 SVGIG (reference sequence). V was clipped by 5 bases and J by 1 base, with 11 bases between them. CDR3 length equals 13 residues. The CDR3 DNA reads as TGTGCCTGGGCAGGATTAGATAACTATGGCTACACCTTC. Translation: CAWAGLDNYGYTF.

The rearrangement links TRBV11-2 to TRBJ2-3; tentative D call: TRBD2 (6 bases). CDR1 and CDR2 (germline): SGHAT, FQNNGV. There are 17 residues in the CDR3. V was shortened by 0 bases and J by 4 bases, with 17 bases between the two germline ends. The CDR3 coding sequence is TGTGCCAGCAGCTTAGAGGGGAAGACTAGTTGGCCAGATACGCAGTATTTT. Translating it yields CASSLEGKTSWPDTQYF. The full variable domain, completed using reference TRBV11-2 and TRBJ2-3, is EAGVAQSPRYKIIEKRQSVAFWCNPISGHATLYWYQQILGQGPKLLIQFQNNGVVDDSQLPKDRFSAERLKGVDSTLKIQPAKLEDSAVYLCASSLEGKTSWPDTQYFGPGTRLTVL.

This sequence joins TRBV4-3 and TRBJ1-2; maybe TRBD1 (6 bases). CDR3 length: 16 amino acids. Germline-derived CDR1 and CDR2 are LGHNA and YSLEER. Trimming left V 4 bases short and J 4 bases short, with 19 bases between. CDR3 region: CASSRQIEGGGYGYTF. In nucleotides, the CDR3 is TGCGCCAGCAGCCGCCAAATCGAAGGGGGGGGCTATGGCTACACCTTC.

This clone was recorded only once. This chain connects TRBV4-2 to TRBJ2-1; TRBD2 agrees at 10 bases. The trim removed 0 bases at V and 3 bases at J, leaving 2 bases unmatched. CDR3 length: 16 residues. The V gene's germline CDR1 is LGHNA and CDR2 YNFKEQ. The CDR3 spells CASSQELAGIYNEQFF. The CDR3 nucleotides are TGTGCCAGCAGCCAAGAACTAGCGGGAATCTACAATGAGCAGTTCTTC.

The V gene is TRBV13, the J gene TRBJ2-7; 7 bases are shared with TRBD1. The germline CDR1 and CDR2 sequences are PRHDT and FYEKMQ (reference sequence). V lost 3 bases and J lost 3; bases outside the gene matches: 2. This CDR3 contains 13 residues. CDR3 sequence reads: CASSLGQFYEQYF. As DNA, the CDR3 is TGTGCCAGCAGCTTGGGACAGTTCTACGAGCAGTACTTC.

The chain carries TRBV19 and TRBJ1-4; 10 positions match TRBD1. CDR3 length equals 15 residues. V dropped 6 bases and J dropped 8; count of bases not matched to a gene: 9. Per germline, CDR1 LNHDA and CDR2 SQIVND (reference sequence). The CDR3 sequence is CASSKEDRGGEKLFF. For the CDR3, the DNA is TGTGCCAGTAGCAAGGAGGACAGGGGGGGAGAAAAACTGTTTTTT.

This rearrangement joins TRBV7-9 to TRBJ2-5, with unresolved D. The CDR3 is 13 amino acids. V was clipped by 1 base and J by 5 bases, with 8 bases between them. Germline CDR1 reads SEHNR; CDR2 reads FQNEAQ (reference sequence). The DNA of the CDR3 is TGTGCCAGCAGCTTAGTTAGCTGGGAGACCCAGTACTTC. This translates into CASSLVSWETQYF.